These T cell receptor beta chains were read from a single sample in a study of Graves' ophthalmopathy and Graves' hyperthyroidism. MiXCR was run by TCRdb on the multiplex PCR reads, yielding one entry per CDR3 protein. Counted here are hundreds of thousands of distinct CDR3 sequences, about 21% occurring once; the ten biggest clones make up roughly 3%. Sequenced: peripheral blood. These receptors were obtained from a woman younger than 35 with stable Graves' hyperthyroidism. CDR3s include the opening cysteine and the closing phenylalanine or tryptophan. A D gene is named only where the DNA matches it firmly. Some rows mark clone size as missing; the rest say once, few, many or name a class of expanded clone.

D gene: -
V gene: TRBV29-1
J gene: TRBJ1-1
clone size: few
CDR3 protein: CSLYTVNTEAFF
CDR3 DNA: TGCAGCCTTTACACGGTGAACACTGAAGCTTTCTTT

D gene: TRBD2
V gene: TRBV6-1
J gene: TRBJ2-7
clone size: many
CDR3 protein: CASSELGVGTSGDEQYF
CDR3 DNA: TGTGCCAGCAGTGAACTAGGGGTAGGGACTAGCGGGGACGAGCAGTACTTC

D gene: TRBD1
V gene: TRBV18
J gene: TRBJ2-4
clone size: -
CDR3 protein: CASSPPGQLTSKNIQYF
CDR3 DNA: TGTGCCAGCTCACCACCGGGACAGCTGACGAGCAAAAACATTCAGTACTTC

D gene: -
V gene: TRBV6-2/TRBV6-3
J gene: TRBJ2-7
clone size: few
CDR3 protein: CASSYPPWRDGASYYEQYF
CDR3 DNA: TGTGCCAGCAGTTACCCCCCCTGGAGGGACGGAGCCTCCTACTACGAGCAGTACTTC

D gene: TRBD2
V gene: TRBV12-3/TRBV12-4
J gene: TRBJ2-5
clone size: many
CDR3 protein: CASSPGTSGSQETQYF
CDR3 DNA: TGTGCCAGCAGCCCAGGGACTAGCGGGTCGCAAGAGACCCAGTACTTC

D gene: TRBD1
V gene: TRBV5-1
J gene: TRBJ1-2
clone size: many
CDR3 protein: CASSLGGQDKSYGYTF
CDR3 DNA: TGCGCCAGCAGCTTGGGCGGACAGGATAAAAGCTATGGCTACACCTTC

D gene: -
V gene: TRBV6-2/TRBV6-3
J gene: TRBJ2-7
clone size: -
CDR3 protein: CASSYPNRDAHEQYF
CDR3 DNA: TGTGCCAGCAGTTACCCCAACCGGGACGCCCACGAGCAGTACTTC

D gene: -
V gene: TRBV28
J gene: TRBJ2-4
clone size: many
CDR3 protein: CASSDSNIQYF
CDR3 DNA: TGTGCCAGCAGCGATTCAAATATTCAGTACTTC

D gene: TRBD1
V gene: TRBV14
J gene: TRBJ1-1
clone size: many
CDR3 protein: CASSQGQGFTEAFF
CDR3 DNA: TGTGCCAGCAGCCAAGGACAGGGGTTCACTGAAGCTTTCTTT

D gene: -
V gene: TRBV20-1
J gene: TRBJ2-7
clone size: -
CDR3 protein: CSARVVGRGYEQYF
CDR3 DNA: TGCAGTGCTAGAGTGGTCGGCCGGGGCTACGAGCAGTACTTC

D gene: -
V gene: TRBV27
J gene: TRBJ1-1
clone size: many
CDR3 protein: CASSLSRGGNTEAFF
CDR3 DNA: TGTGCCAGCAGTTTATCACGTGGGGGGAACACTGAAGCTTTCTTT

D gene: -
V gene: TRBV5-1
J gene: TRBJ2-7
clone size: many
CDR3 protein: CASSVVPGEVYEQYF
CDR3 DNA: TGCGCCAGCAGCGTCGTCCCCGGGGAGGTCTACGAGCAGTACTTC

D gene: -
V gene: TRBV30
J gene: TRBJ2-7
clone size: -
CDR3 protein: CAWSSGARYEQYF
CDR3 DNA: TGTGCCTGGAGTTCGGGGGCGCGGTACGAGCAGTACTTC

D gene: -
V gene: TRBV13
J gene: TRBJ2-4
clone size: many
CDR3 protein: CASSPDPARGIQYF
CDR3 DNA: TGTGCCAGCAGCCCAGACCCGGCTCGAGGCATTCAGTACTTC

D gene: -
V gene: TRBV2
J gene: TRBJ1-5
clone size: many
CDR3 protein: CASSGGGNQPQHF
CDR3 DNA: TGTGCCAGCAGTGGAGGGGGGAATCAGCCCCAGCATTTT

D gene: -
V gene: TRBV5-8
J gene: TRBJ2-7
clone size: many
CDR3 protein: CASSLRQRSSYEQYF
CDR3 DNA: TGTGCCAGCAGCTTAAGGCAGCGAAGCTCCTACGAGCAGTACTTC

D gene: -
V gene: TRBV7-6
J gene: TRBJ2-7
clone size: many
CDR3 protein: CASSLEAGSPYEQYF
CDR3 DNA: TGTGCCAGCAGCTTAGAGGCTGGCTCCCCCTACGAGCAGTACTTC

D gene: -
V gene: TRBV15
J gene: TRBJ2-5
clone size: many
CDR3 protein: CATSRDRGPQETQYF
CDR3 DNA: TGTGCCACCAGCAGAGATCGGGGGCCGCAAGAGACCCAGTACTTC

D gene: TRBD2
V gene: TRBV12-3/TRBV12-4
J gene: TRBJ2-5
clone size: -
CDR3 protein: CASSSKGGRGGETQYF
CDR3 DNA: TGTGCCAGCAGTTCCAAAGGCGGGAGAGGCGGCGAGACCCAGTACTTC

D gene: TRBD2
V gene: TRBV3-1
J gene: TRBJ2-7
clone size: few
CDR3 protein: CASSQMVAGSYEQYF
CDR3 DNA: TGTGCCAGCAGCCAAATGGTAGCGGGGTCCTACGAGCAGTACTTC

D gene: -
V gene: TRBV7-2
J gene: TRBJ2-5
clone size: many
CDR3 protein: CASSLLADQETQYF
CDR3 DNA: TGTGCCAGCAGCTTACTGGCAGACCAAGAGACCCAGTACTTC

D gene: -
V gene: TRBV12-3/TRBV12-4
J gene: TRBJ2-7
clone size: many
CDR3 protein: CASSLGVQAPYEQYF
CDR3 DNA: TGTGCCAGCAGTTTAGGGGTGCAGGCCCCCTACGAGCAGTACTTC

D gene: -
V gene: TRBV5-1
J gene: TRBJ1-5
clone size: -
CDR3 protein: CASSTGSGNQPQHF
CDR3 DNA: TGCGCCAGCAGTACGGGCTCAGGGAATCAGCCCCAGCATTTT

D gene: TRBD1
V gene: TRBV7-8
J gene: TRBJ1-2
clone size: many
CDR3 protein: CASSSRQGAAGYTF
CDR3 DNA: TGTGCCAGCAGCTCTAGACAGGGGGCTGCTGGCTACACCTTC

D gene: -
V gene: TRBV20-1
J gene: TRBJ2-7
clone size: many
CDR3 protein: CSARARFEQYF
CDR3 DNA: TGCAGTGCTAGGGCCCGTTTTGAGCAGTACTTC

D gene: TRBD1
V gene: TRBV30
J gene: TRBJ1-2
clone size: -
CDR3 protein: CAWRAGTEDTF
CDR3 DNA: TGTGCCTGGAGGGCCGGGACAGAAGACACCTTC

D gene: TRBD1
V gene: TRBV12-3/TRBV12-4
J gene: TRBJ1-1
clone size: many
CDR3 protein: CASSKDRVKGEAFF
CDR3 DNA: TGTGCCAGCAGCAAGGACAGGGTAAAAGGTGAAGCTTTCTTT

D gene: -
V gene: TRBV27
J gene: TRBJ1-6
clone size: many
CDR3 protein: CASREGDNSPLHF
CDR3 DNA: TGTGCCAGCAGAGAAGGGGATAATTCACCCCTCCACTTT

D gene: TRBD1
V gene: TRBV10-3
J gene: TRBJ1-1
clone size: many
CDR3 protein: CAIRFDRGVGTEAFF
CDR3 DNA: TGTGCCATCAGGTTTGACAGGGGGGTAGGCACTGAAGCTTTCTTT

D gene: -
V gene: TRBV11-2
J gene: TRBJ2-5
clone size: -
CDR3 protein: CASSLGRRGFGETQYF
CDR3 DNA: TGTGCCAGCAGCTTAGGCAGGAGGGGGTTCGGAGAGACCCAGTACTTC

D gene: -
V gene: TRBV27
J gene: TRBJ1-6
clone size: many
CDR3 protein: CASSPASYNSPLHF
CDR3 DNA: TGTGCCAGCAGTCCCGCCTCCTATAATTCACCCCTCCACTTT

D gene: TRBD1
V gene: TRBV6-2/TRBV6-3
J gene: TRBJ1-2
clone size: -
CDR3 protein: CASSSFGTANYGYTF
CDR3 DNA: TGTGCCAGCAGTTCCTTTGGGACAGCTAACTATGGCTACACCTTC

D gene: -
V gene: TRBV15
J gene: TRBJ2-5
clone size: once
CDR3 protein: CATSSRVLETQYF
CDR3 DNA: TGTGCCACCAGCAGCCGAGTGTTGGAGACCCAGTACTTC

D gene: TRBD1
V gene: TRBV5-1
J gene: TRBJ2-7
clone size: -
CDR3 protein: CASSLERTGGSYEQYF
CDR3 DNA: TGCGCCAGCAGCTTGGAGAGGACAGGGGGGTCCTACGAGCAGTACTTC

D gene: TRBD2
V gene: TRBV4-3
J gene: TRBJ2-2
clone size: -
CDR3 protein: CASSQELAVAGELFF
CDR3 DNA: TGCGCCAGCAGCCAAGAGCTAGCGGTGGCCGGGGAGCTGTTTTTT

D gene: -
V gene: TRBV14
J gene: TRBJ2-7
clone size: -
CDR3 protein: CASSQTHEQYF
CDR3 DNA: TGTGCCAGCAGCCAAACCCACGAGCAGTACTTC

D gene: -
V gene: TRBV12-3/TRBV12-4
J gene: TRBJ1-1
clone size: -
CDR3 protein: CASFGQRGTEAFF
CDR3 DNA: TGTGCCAGTTTTGGGCAGCGGGGCACTGAAGCTTTCTTT

D gene: -
V gene: TRBV12-3/TRBV12-4
J gene: TRBJ1-5
clone size: -
CDR3 protein: CASSNTVYSNQPQHF
CDR3 DNA: TGTGCCAGCAGTAACACAGTTTATAGCAATCAGCCCCAGCATTTT

D gene: -
V gene: TRBV28
J gene: TRBJ1-2
clone size: few
CDR3 protein: CASSPLGTDYGYTF
CDR3 DNA: TGTGCCAGCAGTCCACTCGGGACGGACTATGGCTACACCTTC

D gene: TRBD1
V gene: TRBV20-1
J gene: TRBJ2-1
clone size: -
CDR3 protein: CSALNDGTDYNEQFF
CDR3 DNA: TGCAGTGCCTTAAATGACGGGACAGACTACAATGAGCAGTTCTTC

D gene: TRBD1
V gene: TRBV7-9
J gene: TRBJ2-2
clone size: many
CDR3 protein: CASSLATGTTGELFF
CDR3 DNA: TGTGCCAGCAGCTTAGCGACAGGGACCACCGGGGAGCTGTTTTTT

D gene: -
V gene: TRBV18
J gene: TRBJ1-3
clone size: few
CDR3 protein: CASSPRMDKPTIYF
CDR3 DNA: TGTGCCAGCTCACCACGGATGGACAAACCCACCATATATTTT

D gene: -
V gene: TRBV9
J gene: TRBJ2-5
clone size: many
CDR3 protein: CASSVASREQETQYF
CDR3 DNA: TGTGCCAGCAGCGTAGCTAGTAGGGAGCAAGAGACCCAGTACTTC

D gene: TRBD2
V gene: TRBV4-1
J gene: TRBJ2-1
clone size: many
CDR3 protein: CASSQVGLAGYEQFF
CDR3 DNA: TGCGCCAGCAGCCAAGTTGGACTAGCGGGCTATGAGCAGTTCTTC